The 30 T cell receptor beta chains below all came from one sample that was sequenced in a study of CD4 and CD8 cells across lung adenocarcinoma regions. One entry per CDR3 protein results from TCRdb running MiXCR on the PCR reads. This table has thousands of distinct CDR3 sequences, around two thirds appearing once. Sequencing input: CD4+ T cells from the margin of a lung tumor. Receptors originate from a male donor with lung adenocarcinoma. The CD4 and CD8 labels of this study may be unreliable.

This clonotype came up once. This chain links TRBV12-3 or TRBV12-4 with TRBJ2-2; weak D call: TRBD2 (6 bases). V lost 3 bases to trimming and J lost 3 bases, with 11 bases between them. This CDR3 is 15 amino acids long. DNA of the CDR3: TGTGCCAGCAGTTTTTCGGGGAGGCACACCGGGGAGCTGTTTTTT. This gives the protein CASSFSGRHTGELFF.

The chain employs TRBV18 and TRBJ1-6, with D possibly matching TRBD1 (5 bases). CDR3 size: 16 residues. Germline V gene data show CDR1 as KGHSH and CDR2 as LQKENI. The germline V and J ends were trimmed by 0 bases and 1 base, with 7 bases remaining between them. CDR3: CASSPPGGSYNSPLHF. The CDR3 region has the DNA TGTGCCAGCTCACCACCGGGGGGGTCCTATAATTCACCCCTCCACTTT.

The chain employs TRBV6-1 and TRBJ1-6; possibly TRBD1 for D (5 bases). The CDR3 has 15 residues. V lost 6 bases and J 10 bases, leaving 19 bases between the germline ends. The germline V gene has CDR1 MNHNS and CDR2 SASEGT. The CDR3, as DNA: TGTGCCAGCAGCCGGGGCGGCGCAAGGCGGTCACCCCTCCACTTT. Protein: CASSRGGARRSPLHF.

The J gene is TRBJ1-1, the V gene TRBV6-5; D might be TRBD1 (5 bases). V shed 2 bases and J shed 8 bases, with 9 bases lying between them. The CDR3 is 12 amino acids. CDR1 is MNHEY, CDR2 SVGAGI, per germline. The CDR3, as DNA: TGTGCCAGCAGTTACCTGCAGGGAGAAGCTTTCTTT. It is translated as CASSYLQGEAFF.

This clonotype is termed large. The J gene is TRBJ2-5, the V gene TRBV7-2; TRBD2 agrees at 8 bases. The V gene end was trimmed by 1 base and the J gene end by 3 bases; junction bases not matched to a gene: 7. Germline assignment: CDR1 SGHTA and CDR2 FQGNSA. The CDR3 has 16 amino acids. CDR3 loop: CASSLDLRAGEETQYF. DNA for the CDR3: TGTGCCAGCAGCTTAGACCTCCGAGCGGGAGAAGAGACCCAGTACTTC.

The gene calls are TRBV11-3 and TRBJ2-5; 9 positions match TRBD2. The assigned J gene may be wrong: the sequence end matches TRBJ2-7 better. CDR1 is SGHNT and CDR2 is YENEEA in the germline V gene. This CDR3 is 16 amino acids long. The CDR3 DNA is TGTGCCAGCAGCTTTGGCGGCGGGAGGGACCCCTACGAGCAGTACTTC. Residues: CASSFGGGRDPYEQYF.

The chain uses TRBV6-1 and TRBJ2-1; 14 bases map to TRBD2. V gave up 8 bases and J gave up 8 bases; unmatched junction bases: 2. The germline V gene has CDR1 MNHNS and CDR2 SASEGT. This CDR3 is 13 amino acids long. The CDR3 reads CASSGLAGDEQFF. The CDR3 DNA follows: TGTGCCAGCTCGGGACTAGCGGGAGATGAGCAGTTCTTC.

The V and J genes are TRBV27 and TRBJ2-1, with 12 bases aligning to TRBD2. Germline-derived CDR1 and CDR2 are MNHEY and SMNVEV (reference sequence). The V gene end was trimmed by 5 bases and the J gene end by 9 bases; junction bases not matched to a gene: 8. The CDR3 has 15 amino acids. CDR3 residues: CASSPRLAGETEQFF. The DNA for the CDR3 is TGTGCCAGCAGTCCCCGACTAGCGGGAGAGACTGAGCAGTTCTTC.

This rearrangement joins TRBV6-1 to TRBJ1-5; the match to TRBD1 covers 8 bases. CDR3 size: 15 residues. Trimming took 5 bases from V and 7 from J; bases not matched to a gene: 10. Germline values: CDR1 MNHNS, CDR2 SASEGT. CDR3 loop: CASSTAQGAGQPQHF. The CDR3 region has the DNA TGTGCCAGCAGTACAGCCCAGGGGGCGGGACAGCCCCAGCATTTT.

The chain is built from TRBV12-3 or TRBV12-4 and TRBJ2-1; 11 nucleotides align to TRBD2. The length of the CDR3 is 17 residues. V lost 0 bases to trimming and J lost 3 bases; unmatched junction nucleotides: 4. Here the CDR3 DNA reads TGTGCCAGCAGTTTAGCCGGGACTAGCGGACTCTACAATGAGCAGTTCTTC. Translated: CASSLAGTSGLYNEQFF.

This chain links TRBV6-1 with TRBJ2-7; 8 nucleotides match TRBD1. The V gene's germline CDR1 is MNHNS and CDR2 SASEGT. Unmatched junction bases numbered 4, after V lost 6 bases and J lost 0 bases. There are 14 residues in the CDR3. In DNA form, the CDR3 reads TGTGCCAGCAGGGACAGGGCCTTCTCCTACGAGCAGTACTTC. As protein: CASRDRAFSYEQYF.

The chain links TRBV4-1 to TRBJ2-1; weak D call: TRBD2 (6 bases). In germline, CDR1 is MGHRA, CDR2 YSYEKL. V lost 0 bases and J lost 1, with 10 bases in between. The CDR3 has 16 residues. The CDR3 region has the DNA TGCGCCAGCAGCCAAGACGACAGCGGGTCCTACAATGAGCAGTTCTTC. This translates into CASSQDDSGSYNEQFF.

The V and J genes are TRBV12-3 or TRBV12-4 and TRBJ1-2; TRBD1 is a possible D gene (5 bases). The CDR3 runs to 13 residues. V was pared by 4 bases and J by 5 bases, with 11 bases between. In nucleotides, the CDR3 is TGTGCCAGCAGTTCAAGTACAGGATATGGCTACACCTTC. It is translated as CASSSSTGYGYTF.

The chain employs TRBV10-3 and TRBJ1-6; D possibly corresponds to TRBD1 (5 bases). CDR3 length: 16 amino acids. Per germline, CDR1 ENHRY and CDR2 SYGVKD. Deletions cut 11 bases from V and 0 bases from J, with 17 bases between. CDR3 sequence (DNA): TGTGCCTCACAGGTGGCAGGCAGCTCCTATAATTCACCCCTCCACTTT. Protein sequence: CASQVAGSSYNSPLHF.

This chain joins TRBV12-3 or TRBV12-4 and TRBJ2-5; D gene uncertain. The CDR3 is 12 residues long. Trimming shortened V by 2 bases and J by 5 bases, and 6 bases separated the two germline ends. For the CDR3, the DNA is TGTGCCAGCAGTTTATCGGTGGAGACCCAGTACTTC. Amino acid sequence: CASSLSVETQYF.

V is TRBV11-3 and J is TRBJ2-5; no clear D gene. Gene TRBJ2-7 matches the end of the DNA better, so the J call may be wrong. CDR1 SGHNT and CDR2 YENEEA come from the germline V gene. This CDR3 has 15 residues. The DNA of the CDR3 is TGTGCCAGCAGCTTAGGGTTGGCCCTTTCTTACGAGCAGTACTTC. Its translation is CASSLGLALSYEQYF.

The chain uses TRBV12-3 or TRBV12-4 and TRBJ2-2; D is possibly TRBD1 (6 bases). CDR3 length: 15 amino acids. V lost 4 bases and J 7 bases, leaving 16 bases between the germline ends. This CDR3 reads CASSSYPGQNGELFF. Written as DNA, the CDR3 is TGTGCCAGCAGTTCCTATCCGGGACAAAACGGGGAGCTGTTTTTT.

The V gene is TRBV27, the J gene TRBJ2-5; TRBD1 agrees at 7 bases. This CDR3 has 13 residues. CDR1 and CDR2 (germline): MNHEY, SMNVEV (reference sequence). The trim removed 6 bases at V and 3 bases at J, leaving 4 bases unmatched. DNA of the CDR3: TGTGCCAGCAGGGAAACAGGGGAAGAGACCCAGTACTTC. This codes for CASRETGEETQYF.

Points on this clonotype: A much larger clone is a single base away; this may be a read error. The chain couples TRBV7-2 to TRBJ2-5; D is perhaps TRBD2 (7 bases). The J call may not be correct, given that the DNA end is closer to TRBJ2-7. This CDR3 has 13 amino acids. Germline CDR1 is SGHTA and CDR2 is FQGNSA. CDR3 loop: CASNLGGEYEQYF. Written as DNA, the CDR3 is TGTGCCAGCAACTTAGGGGGGGAGTACGAGCAGTACTTC.

Only a few counts were recorded for this clonotype. V usage is TRBV11-2 and J usage is TRBJ2-2; D is unclear. Germline V CDR1 and CDR2: SGHAT, FQNNGV. Trimming shortened V by 0 bases and J by 4 bases, and 9 bases separated the two germline ends. There are 15 residues in the CDR3. The CDR3 DNA is TGTGCCAGCAGCTTAGAACTAATTGGCACCGGGGAGCTGTTTTTT. This sequence encodes CASSLELIGTGELFF.

The V call is TRBV11-3, the J call TRBJ2-5; TRBD1 aligns across 10 bases. Germline CDR1 is SGHNT and CDR2 is YENEEA. CDR3 size: 14 residues. V was clipped by 4 bases and J by 6 bases; unmatched bases: 5. The chain's CDR3 is CASSSGQGEQTQYF. In DNA form, the CDR3 reads TGTGCCAGCAGCTCCGGACAGGGGGAGCAGACCCAGTACTTC.

The chain carries TRBV7-8 and TRBJ2-1; a possible D gene is TRBD2 (6 bases). Germline V gene lookup returns CDR1 SGHVS and CDR2 FQNEAQ. V lost 3 bases and J 0 bases, leaving 15 bases between the germline ends. This CDR3 contains 17 residues. Written as DNA, the CDR3 is TGTGCCAGCAGCTTGGGGCGGGAACCTAGCTCCTACAATGAGCAGTTCTTC. Protein sequence: CASSLGREPSSYNEQFF.

This clonotype is large. The J gene is TRBJ2-5, the V gene TRBV7-2; possible D gene TRBD2, 6 bases. The DNA end favors TRBJ2-7, so the J call may be wrong. From germline, CDR1 is SGHTA and CDR2 FQGNSA. The CDR3 runs 13 residues. The CDR3 spells CASSLGGEYEQYF. The CDR3 bases are TGTGCCAGCAGCTTAGGGGGGGAGTACGAGCAGTACTTC.

V gene TRBV6-1 combines with J gene TRBJ2-5; 7 bases match TRBD1. CDR1 is MNHNS and CDR2 is SASEGT in the germline V gene. The V segment lost 6 bases and the J segment 2 bases; nucleotides outside the gene matches: 9. The length of the CDR3 is 15 residues. Here the CDR3 reads CASRRDRVGQETQYF. The DNA for the CDR3 is TGTGCCAGCAGACGAGACAGGGTGGGGCAAGAGACCCAGTACTTC.

The chain couples TRBV6-1 to TRBJ1-2; D call uncertain. Germline-derived CDR1 and CDR2 are MNHNS and SASEGT. This CDR3 contains 15 residues. With 0 bases removed from V and 11 bases from J, the gap between germline ends came to 19 bases. CDR3 nucleotide sequence: TGTGCCAGCAGTGAAGCGCTCAGCTCCCCCCAAAGGTACACCTTC. This codes for CASSEALSSPQRYTF.

The chain links TRBV6-1 to TRBJ2-1; the match to TRBD1 covers 7 bases. The DNA end lines up better with TRBJ2-7; the J call may be wrong. CDR1 and CDR2 (germline): MNHNS, SASEGT. The CDR3 length is 14 residues. CDR3 amino acids: CASNEDRSLGEQYF. CDR3 in DNA: TGTGCCAGCAATGAGGACAGGTCCCTCGGCGAGCAGTACTTC.

The V gene is TRBV11-2, the J gene TRBJ2-1; D perhaps matches TRBD2 (5 bases). The V gene's germline CDR1 is SGHAT and CDR2 FQNNGV. V was trimmed by 5 bases and J by 8 bases, leaving 19 bases between them. The CDR3 is made up of 15 amino acids. CDR3 loop: CASSGGQLGSDEQFF. The CDR3 nucleotides are TGTGCCAGCAGCGGTGGGCAACTAGGGTCCGATGAGCAGTTCTTC.

This clonotype was observed a few times. V is TRBV6-1 and J is TRBJ2-2; the D gene is possibly TRBD2 (6 bases). Germline V gene sequence: CDR1 MNHNS, CDR2 SASEGT. The CDR3 runs to 15 residues. Trimming stripped 2 bases from V and 8 bases from J, with 15 bases between. CDR3 loop: CASSEQGGSWGELFF. The CDR3 DNA sequence: TGTGCCAGCAGTGAACAAGGAGGGTCGTGGGGGGAGCTGTTTTTT.

The chain recombines TRBV25-1 with TRBJ2-1; 7 bases agree with TRBD1. The DNA end is a closer match to TRBJ2-7, so the J assignment may be wrong. This CDR3 has 12 residues. From germline, CDR1 is MGHDK and CDR2 SYGVNS. The CDR3 nucleotides read TGTGCCAGCAGTGAATCAGGGGGCGAGCAGTACTTC. It codes for CASSESGGEQYF.

This chain links TRBV6-1 with TRBJ1-6; possible D gene TRBD1, 5 bases. V was trimmed by 3 bases and J by 13 bases, leaving 16 bases between them. Per germline, CDR1 MNHNS and CDR2 SASEGT. The CDR3 covers 14 residues. The CDR3 protein is CASSDPGREGPLHF. The CDR3 bases are TGTGCCAGCAGTGACCCAGGCAGGGAGGGTCCCCTCCACTTT.